These 21 T cell receptor beta chains share one sample of origin, sequenced in a study of blood T cell repertoires in COVID-19 (dated by TCRdb to the early 2020s). The library was produced with the immunoSEQ multiplex PCR assay. Drawn from immuneACCESS, this table holds only the in-frame rearrangements with V and J called that TCRdb kept. Clones are partly lost; checked studies trace under half to an unresolved V gene and leave the rest unexplained. For this sample the table gives some 95,000 clones, of which about 78% were detected only once. The ten top clones hold approximately 8.7% of the sample. Source material: peripheral blood. The receptors here all came from a man aged 45 to 65 who had recovered from COVID-19.

This chain joins TRBV11-3 and TRBJ2-1, with TRBD1 matching over 9 bases. Germline V lookup: CDR1 SGHNT, CDR2 YENEEA. J gave up 9 bases and V 0 bases, and 6 bases lay outside the gene matches. This CDR3 has 15 amino acids. CDR3 in amino acids: CASSLEGQGMSEQFF. The DNA of the CDR3 is TGTGCCAGCAGCTTAGAGGGACAGGGTATGAGTGAGCAGTTCTTC.

The chain joins TRBV2 to TRBJ1-1; D uncertain. Germline lookup yields CDR1 SNHLY and CDR2 FYNNEI. V shed 7 bases and J shed 1 base, with 13 bases lying between them. CDR3 length: 14 residues. CDR3 residues: CASNIRRENTEAFF. The CDR3 nucleotides are TGTGCCAGCAATATCCGTCGGGAGAACACTGAAGCTTTCTTT.

There are a few counts of this clone. The V gene is TRBV11-3, the J gene TRBJ2-2, with TRBD2 matching 9 bases. CDR1 and CDR2 (germline): SGHNT, YENEEA. Trimming removed 1 base from V and 7 bases from J; junction bases left unmatched: 10. The CDR3 consists of 17 residues. CDR3 nucleotide sequence: TGTGCCAGCAGCTTAGGGAAGCGGGAGGCCCCGGACGGGGAGCTGTTTTTT. Its translation: CASSLGKREAPDGELFF. Looking up the rest from reference TRBV11-3 and TRBJ2-2 gives the full variable domain: EAGVVQSPRYKIIEKKQPVAFWCNPISGHNTLYWYLQNLGQGPELLIRYENEEAVDDSQLPKDRFSAERLKGVDSTLKIQPAELGDSAVYLCASSLGKREAPDGELFFGEGSRLTVL.

In DNA, the CDR3 is TGCAGCGTTCTAGCGGGGCAAGAGACCCAGTACTTC. Amino acids: CSVLAGQETQYF. The chain carries TRBV29-1 and TRBJ2-5; 9 nucleotides align to TRBD2. The germline gives CDR1 SQVTM, CDR2 ANQGSEA. The V gene end was trimmed by 5 bases and the J gene end by 2 bases; junction bases not matched to a gene: 0. This CDR3 comprises 12 residues.

The chain links TRBV24-1 to TRBJ1-2; maybe TRBD1 (5 bases). V dropped 9 bases and J dropped 3 bases, with 13 bases sitting between them. CDR1 and CDR2 from the germline V gene are KGHDR and SFDVKD. This CDR3 spans 13 amino acids. In DNA, the CDR3 is TGTGCCACCCGCTGGCAGGGCCACTATGGCTACACCTTC. This encodes CATRWQGHYGYTF.

The table lists this clone with a few counts. This chain joins TRBV19 and TRBJ2-5; D is unresolved. Germline CDR1 and CDR2: LNHDA and SQIVND (reference sequence). The CDR3 extends over 16 amino acids. The V gene lost 1 base and the J gene lost 6 bases, with 18 bases spanning the gap. DNA of the CDR3: TGTGCCAGTAGTATAGGGGTGGCGGCCTCGCGCCAGACCCAGTACTTC. The encoded protein is CASSIGVAASRQTQYF.

With respect to this clone: The germline gene is not matched at one end of the junction; a read error may be the cause. The sample contains more than one DNA sequence encoding this CDR3. The chain carries TRBV7-9 and TRBJ2-4, with D perhaps matching TRBD2 (7 bases). Germline loops: CDR1 SEHNR, CDR2 FQNEAQ (reference sequence). The CDR3 has 17 residues. The CDR3 is CASSLRGAGLAKNIQYF. In DNA form, the CDR3 reads TGCGCCAGCAGCTTACGGGGGGCGGGGCTAGCCAAAAACATTCAGTACTTC.

This rearrangement joins TRBV11-2 to TRBJ1-1; 9 bases line up with TRBD1. Trimming removed 5 bases from V and 1 base from J; junction bases left unmatched: 5. The CDR3 is 15 amino acids. In germline, CDR1 is SGHAT, CDR2 FQNNGV. CDR3 residues: CASSPRQGGNTEAFF. The CDR3 DNA is TGTGCCAGCAGCCCCCGACAGGGGGGGAACACTGAAGCTTTCTTT.

The chain has TRBV7-2 and TRBJ2-7; weak D call: TRBD1 (5 bases). Germline CDR1 is SGHTA and CDR2 is FQGNSA. The CDR3 sequence is 14 residues long. The V end lost 4 bases, the J end lost 1 base, and 11 bases lay between the germline ends. CDR3 region: CASSSNKGSYEQYF. In DNA, the CDR3 is TGTGCCAGCAGCTCTAACAAGGGGTCCTACGAGCAGTACTTC.

This clone was detected only a few times. The rearrangement uses TRBV4-2 and TRBJ2-5; a possible D gene is TRBD2 (5 bases). Trimming removed 8 bases from V and 2 bases from J, with 12 bases in between. Germline V CDR1 and CDR2: LGHNA, YNFKEQ. The CDR3 runs 13 residues. The CDR3 nucleotides are TGTGCCAGCCGCCCCGGGGTACAAGAGACCCAGTACTTC. Protein product: CASRPGVQETQYF.

The chain joins TRBV9 to TRBJ2-2; 13 bases fit TRBD2. CDR1 and CDR2 from the germline V gene are SGDLS and YYNGEE. There are 19 residues in the CDR3. The V gene end was trimmed by 4 bases and the J gene end by 4 bases; junction bases not matched to a gene: 13. The CDR3 sequence: CASSPIRTSGRRGTGELFF. The CDR3 DNA sequence: TGTGCCAGCAGCCCGATCCGGACTAGCGGGAGAAGGGGCACCGGGGAGCTGTTTTTT.

The rearrangement joins TRBV6-1 to TRBJ1-1; no clear D. Germline lookup yields CDR1 MNHNS and CDR2 SASEGT. This CDR3 is built from 11 residues. Trimming left V 0 bases short and J 7 bases short, with 3 bases between. The CDR3 DNA sequence: TGTGCCAGCAGTGAAGCCTTTGAAGCTTTCTTT. Translating it yields CASSEAFEAFF.

This clone was recorded only once. The chain uses TRBV9 and TRBJ2-5; 9 bases map to TRBD1. After removal of 2 bases from V and 4 bases from J, the junction contained 3 bases not matched to a gene. This CDR3 has 14 amino acids. In germline, CDR1 is SGDLS, CDR2 YYNGEE. The CDR3 reads CASSVDRGGETQYF. Here the CDR3 DNA reads TGTGCCAGCAGCGTTGACAGGGGGGGAGAGACCCAGTACTTC.

This sequence joins TRBV28 and TRBJ1-5; D is ambiguous. CDR1 is MDHEN, CDR2 SYDVKM, per germline. The germline V and J ends were trimmed by 6 bases and 6 bases, with 9 bases remaining between them. This CDR3 has 12 residues. For the CDR3, the DNA is TGTGCCAGCAGGGTACAGCTTCAGCCCCAGCATTTT. Amino acid sequence: CASRVQLQPQHF. The full variable domain, with the rest looked up from reference TRBV28 and TRBJ1-5, is DVKVTQSSRYLVKRTGEKVFLECVQDMDHENMFWYRQDPGLGLRLIYFSYDVKMKEKGDIPEGYSVSREKKERFSLILESASTNQTSMYLCASRVQLQPQHFGDGTRLSIL.

The V gene is TRBV5-1, the J gene TRBJ2-1, with TRBD2 matching over 9 bases. This CDR3 contains 14 residues. The V segment lost 5 bases and the J segment 7 bases; nucleotides outside the gene matches: 7. Germline V lookup: CDR1 SGHRS, CDR2 YFSETQ. CDR3 region: CASSSGSGGNEQFF. The CDR3 DNA is TGCGCCAGCAGTAGCGGGAGTGGGGGGAATGAGCAGTTCTTC.

This clone was detected only a few times. This chain uses TRBV7-2 with TRBJ2-2, with a weak D call TRBD2 (5 bases). V was pared by 3 bases and J by 7 bases, with 9 bases between. CDR3 length: 13 residues. Germline assignment: CDR1 SGHTA and CDR2 FQGNSA. In DNA form, the CDR3 reads TGTGCCAGCAGCTTTACACTAGTCGGGGAGCTGTTTTTT. Amino acid sequence: CASSFTLVGELFF.

The genes are TRBV30 and TRBJ2-7, with a tentative D call TRBD2 (5 bases). Trimming left V 1 base short and J 7 bases short, with 14 bases between. CDR3 length: 13 amino acids. Germline CDR1 reads GTSNPN; CDR2 reads SVGIG (reference sequence). CDR3 DNA: TGTGCCTGGAGTGCCACTAGGTTGGGTGAGCAGTACTTC. Translation: CAWSATRLGEQYF. Filled out from reference TRBV30 and TRBJ2-7, the complete variable domain reads SQTIHQWPATLVQPVGSPLSLECTVEGTSNPNLYWYRQAAGRGLQLLFYSVGIGQISSEVPQNLSASRPQDRQFILSSKKLLLSDSGFYLCAWSATRLGEQYFGPGTRLTVT.

This clone is a singleton in its sample. The sample contains more than one DNA sequence encoding this CDR3. The chain uses TRBV9 and TRBJ2-1, with no clear D. Germline CDR1 SGDLS, CDR2 YYNGEE. Trimming removed 0 bases at V and 0 bases at J, with 7 bases between. This CDR3 comprises 15 residues. CDR3 DNA sequence: TGTGCCAGCAGCGTAGACGGCGGCTCCTACAATGAGCAGTTCTTC. Translating it yields CASSVDGGSYNEQFF.

The rearrangement links TRBV7-9 to TRBJ2-1, with TRBD2 matching 9 bases. Unmatched junction bases numbered 7, after V lost 5 bases and J lost 8 bases. Germline loops: CDR1 SEHNR, CDR2 FQNEAQ (reference sequence). The CDR3 extends over 14 amino acids. The CDR3 loop reads CASSGTSSGHEQFF. CDR3 DNA: TGTGCCAGCAGCGGGACTAGCTCGGGCCATGAGCAGTTCTTC.

The chain carries TRBV18 and TRBJ2-5; tentatively, D is TRBD1 (6 bases). The CDR3 covers 12 residues. The germline V gene has CDR1 KGHSH and CDR2 LQKENI. Trimming took 3 bases from V and 6 from J, leaving 8 bases between them. In DNA form, the CDR3 reads TGTGCCAGCTCACCCGGACAGCAGACCCAGTACTTC. Translated, it gives CASSPGQQTQYF.

The gene calls are TRBV30 and TRBJ1-6; unclear D gene. Germline CDR1 and CDR2: GTSNPN and SVGIG (reference sequence). The V gene lost 2 bases and the J gene lost 9 bases, with 14 bases spanning the gap. This CDR3 is built from 14 residues. CDR3 bases: TGTGCCTGGAGTACGGGGTTTCGAACTTCACCCCTCCACTTT. Translated: CAWSTGFRTSPLHF.